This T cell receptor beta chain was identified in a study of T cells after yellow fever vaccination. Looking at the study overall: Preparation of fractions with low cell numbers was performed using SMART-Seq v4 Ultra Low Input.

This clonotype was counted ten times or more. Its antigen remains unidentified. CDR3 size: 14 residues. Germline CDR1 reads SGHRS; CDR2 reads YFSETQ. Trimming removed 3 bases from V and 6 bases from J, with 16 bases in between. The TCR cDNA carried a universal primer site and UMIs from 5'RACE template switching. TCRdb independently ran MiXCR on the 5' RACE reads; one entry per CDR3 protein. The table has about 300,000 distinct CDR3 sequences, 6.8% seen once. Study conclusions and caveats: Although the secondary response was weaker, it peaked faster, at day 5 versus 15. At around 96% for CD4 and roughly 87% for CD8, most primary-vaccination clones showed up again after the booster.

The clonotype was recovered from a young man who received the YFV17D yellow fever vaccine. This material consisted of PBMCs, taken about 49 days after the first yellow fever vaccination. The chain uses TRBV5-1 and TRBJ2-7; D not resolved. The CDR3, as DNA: TGCGCCAGCAGCTCCGGGTTAGAGAGCGCCGAGCAGTACTTC. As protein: CASSSGLESAEQYF.